The 20 T cell receptor beta chains below all came from one sample that was sequenced in a study of shared clonotypes between healthy human individuals. Measured with immunoSEQ multiplex PCR; TCRdb has only the in-frame clones, and not every one. There are a few million clones in the sample; around nine tenths occur only once, and 0.13% to 0.15% lies in the top ten. Specimen: naive CD4+ T cells sorted from blood. Described subset: CD45RA+ positively selected. Source of these receptors: a man aged 18 to 29 in good health.

The CDR3 protein is CSVGGGPLYEQYF. DNA of the CDR3: TGCAGCGTGGGAGGGGGTCCACTCTACGAGCAGTACTTC. The V gene is TRBV29-1, the J gene TRBJ2-5, with D perhaps TRBD2 (7 bases). The J call may be incorrect, as the DNA end agrees better with TRBJ2-7. Germline V CDR1 and CDR2: SQVTM, ANQGSEA. This CDR3 region has 13 residues.

The J gene is TRBJ2-3, the V gene TRBV5-1; 8 positions agree with TRBD2. J lost 3 bases, V lost 4 bases, and 10 bases had no gene match. Germline assignment: CDR1 SGHRS and CDR2 YFSETQ. This CDR3 is 16 amino acids long. CDR3 sequence: CASSMGGGPRTDTQYF. In DNA, the CDR3 is TGCGCCAGCAGCATGGGCGGGGGGCCAAGAACAGATACGCAGTATTTT. The full variable domain, in which reference TRBV5-1 and TRBJ2-3 provide the parts outside the CDR3, is KAGVTQTPRYLIKTRGQQVTLSCSPISGHRSVSWYQQTPGQGLQFLFEYFSETQRNKGNFPGRFSGRQFSNSRSEMNVSTLELGDSALYLCASSMGGGPRTDTQYFGPGTRLTVL.

The V gene is TRBV28, the J gene TRBJ2-1, with TRBD1 matching 7 bases. This CDR3 has 13 residues. V lost 10 bases and J lost 12; bases outside the gene matches: 15. The germline CDR1 and CDR2 sequences are MDHEN and SYDVKM. CDR3 sequence (DNA): TGTGCCACCTTGGTTGGTACAGGGGTTGGGCAGTTCTTC. As protein: CATLVGTGVGQFF. The full variable domain, its missing parts supplied by reference TRBV28 and TRBJ2-1, is DVKVTQSSRYLVKRTGEKVFLECVQDMDHENMFWYRQDPGLGLRLIYFSYDVKMKEKGDIPEGYSVSREKKERFSLILESASTNQTSMYLCATLVGTGVGQFFGPGTRLTVL.

This sequence joins TRBV5-6 and TRBJ2-1, with D possibly TRBD2 on 6 matching bases. The V gene lost 4 bases and the J gene lost 0 bases, with 17 bases spanning the gap. Germline loops: CDR1 SGHDT, CDR2 YYEEEE. This CDR3 has 17 residues. CDR3 residues: CASSDGKAGLSYNEQFF. The CDR3 DNA is TGTGCCAGCAGCGATGGGAAAGCGGGTCTCTCCTACAATGAGCAGTTCTTC.

The chain uses TRBV7-2 and TRBJ2-3; TRBD2 matches at 7 bases. CDR1 is SGHTA, CDR2 FQGNSA, per germline. V lost 1 base, J lost 4 bases, and 8 bases stayed unmatched. The length of the CDR3 is 16 residues. Here the CDR3 reads CASSLVGVGGADTQYF. CDR3 DNA: TGTGCCAGCAGCTTAGTAGGGGTGGGAGGGGCAGATACGCAGTATTTT.

The V and J genes are TRBV5-1 and TRBJ1-2; no definite D call. Germline values: CDR1 SGHRS, CDR2 YFSETQ. The CDR3 consists of 13 residues. Trimming shortened V by 5 bases and J by 4 bases, and 12 bases separated the two germline ends. CDR3 nucleotides: TGCGCCAGCAGGGAAGCCACAAGCTATGGCTACACCTTC. The encoded protein is CASREATSYGYTF.

The chain couples TRBV10-3 to TRBJ1-1, with D unresolved. V was trimmed by 7 bases and J by 2 bases, leaving 8 bases between them. In germline, CDR1 is ENHRY, CDR2 SYGVKD. The CDR3 has 12 residues. The CDR3 DNA sequence: TGTGCCATCACGGAGAGCAACACTGAAGCTTTCTTT. It translates to CAITESNTEAFF.

The V and J genes are TRBV13 and TRBJ2-2, with a weak D call TRBD2 (5 bases). CDR1 and CDR2 from the germline V gene are PRHDT and FYEKMQ (reference sequence). This CDR3 is 12 amino acids long. V lost 5 bases, J lost 6 bases, and 7 bases lay in between. In nucleotides, the CDR3 is TGTGCCAGCAGCCCCGGGGCCGGGGAGCTGTTTTTT. Its translation is CASSPGAGELFF.

This chain joins TRBV4-3 and TRBJ2-1, with unresolved D. This CDR3 is built from 16 residues. CDR1 LGHNA and CDR2 YSLEER come from the germline V gene. Trimming removed 0 bases at V and 6 bases at J, with 15 bases between. CDR3: CASSQEPEMRTNEQFF. CDR3 bases: TGCGCCAGCAGCCAAGAGCCAGAGATGAGGACCAATGAGCAGTTCTTC.

The V gene is TRBV18, the J gene TRBJ1-5; 7 bases map to TRBD1. V gave up 4 bases and J gave up 5 bases; unmatched junction bases: 5. The germline V gene encodes CDR1 KGHSH and CDR2 LQKENI. This CDR3 is built from 14 residues. CDR3 coding DNA: TGTGCCAGCTCACAGGGGGCGCGGGATCAGCCCCAGCATTTT. Encoded protein: CASSQGARDQPQHF.

The J gene is TRBJ2-7, the V gene TRBV7-2; TRBD2 is a possible D gene (6 bases). CDR1 is SGHTA, CDR2 FQGNSA, per germline. The V gene lost 5 bases and the J gene lost 7 bases, with 18 bases spanning the gap. CDR3 length: 14 residues. The CDR3 DNA is TGTGCCAGCAGCCTCGGGTGGCGGCTAGCGGAGCAGTACTTC. Protein: CASSLGWRLAEQYF.

The chain uses TRBV2 and TRBJ2-1; 9 bases line up with TRBD2. With V trimmed by 10 bases and J by 9 bases, 4 bases remained unmatched. CDR3 length: 11 residues. The germline V gene has CDR1 SNHLY and CDR2 FYNNEI. The CDR3 sequence is CATALAGEQFF. The CDR3 DNA is TGTGCCACCGCACTAGCGGGTGAGCAGTTCTTC.

The chain has TRBV5-4 and TRBJ2-3, with D maybe TRBD1 (6 bases). V was clipped by 3 bases and J by 1 base, with 12 bases between them. CDR3 size: 15 residues. CDR1 and CDR2 (germline): SGHNT, YYREEE (reference sequence). In nucleotides, the CDR3 is TGTGCCAGCAGCTCTACAGGGTCCGGCACAGATACGCAGTATTTT. Translation gives CASSSTGSGTDTQYF. Based on the CDR3 plus reference TRBV5-4 and TRBJ2-3, the full variable domain is ETGVTQSPTHLIKTRGQQVTLRCSSQSGHNTVSWYQQALGQGPQFIFQYYREEENGRGNFPPRFSGLQFPNYSSELNVNALELDDSALYLCASSSTGSGTDTQYFGPGTRLTVL.

The rearrangement uses TRBV11-2 and TRBJ2-7, with D perhaps TRBD1 or TRBD2 (5 bases each). This CDR3 is built from 16 residues. V lost 5 bases and J lost 4, with 21 bases in between. The V gene's germline CDR1 is SGHAT and CDR2 FQNNGV. The CDR3 reads CASSAHGTKGQYEQYF. CDR3 nucleotide sequence: TGTGCCAGCAGCGCGCACGGGACGAAAGGGCAATACGAGCAGTACTTC.

V is TRBV6-1 and J is TRBJ1-5, with D perhaps TRBD1 (6 bases). The germline V gene has CDR1 MNHNS and CDR2 SASEGT. CDR3 size: 14 residues. Trimming removed 7 bases at V and 6 bases at J, with 16 bases between. The CDR3, as DNA: TGTGCCAGCACCGAAGGGGACATCGCTCAGCCCCAGCATTTT. Translation gives CASTEGDIAQPQHF.

This clone was observed once. This chain joins TRBV7-9 and TRBJ1-3; D gene uncertain. CDR3 size: 14 residues. CDR1 is SEHNR, CDR2 FQNEAQ, per germline (reference sequence). Deletions cut 5 bases from V and 0 bases from J, with 8 bases between. CDR3 sequence (DNA): TGTGCCAGCAGCCAATCCTACTCTGGAAACACCATATATTTT. The encoded protein is CASSQSYSGNTIYF.

In the case of this clone: The same CDR3 is also encoded by other DNA sequences in this sample. The rearrangement joins TRBV11-2 to TRBJ2-1; TRBD1 is a possible D gene (6 bases). Germline CDR1 is SGHAT and CDR2 is FQNNGV. The CDR3 is made up of 15 amino acids. Deletions cut 0 bases from V and 9 bases from J, with 15 bases between. The CDR3 sequence: CASSLEAGVQAEQFF. CDR3 DNA sequence: TGTGCCAGCAGCTTAGAGGCAGGGGTCCAAGCTGAGCAGTTCTTC.

The chain joins TRBV18 to TRBJ2-1; 12 bases are shared with TRBD2. This CDR3 spans 18 amino acids. Germline-derived CDR1 and CDR2 are KGHSH and LQKENI. V was clipped by 2 bases and J by 0 bases; unmatched bases: 5. CDR3 in amino acids: CASSPFASGRASYNEQFF. CDR3 sequence (DNA): TGTGCCAGCTCACCATTTGCTAGCGGGAGGGCCTCCTACAATGAGCAGTTCTTC. The full variable domain, rest sourced from reference TRBV18 and TRBJ2-1, is NAGVMQNPRHLVRRRGQEARLRCSPMKGHSHVYWYRQLPEEGLKFMVYLQKENIIDESGMPKERFSAEFPKEGPSILRIQQVVRGDSAAYFCASSPFASGRASYNEQFFGPGTRLTVL.

This clone was seen only once. The rearrangement uses TRBV7-6 and TRBJ2-3; either TRBD1 or TRBD2 may supply D (5 bases each). V lost 6 bases and J lost 4, with 14 bases in between. Per the germline V gene, CDR1 is SGHVS and CDR2 is FNYEAQ. The length of the CDR3 is 14 residues. CDR3 sequence: CASRGRGSADTQYF. The CDR3 DNA reads as TGTGCCAGCAGAGGCCGGGGCTCGGCAGATACGCAGTATTTT.

V gene TRBV30 combines with J gene TRBJ1-4; a possible D gene is TRBD1 (5 bases). CDR1 is GTSNPN, CDR2 SVGIG, per germline (reference sequence). The germline V and J ends were trimmed by 3 bases and 3 bases, with 14 bases remaining between them. This CDR3 region has 15 residues. CDR3 nucleotides: TGTGCCTGGAGGGGAACAGGTACTGCTAATGAAAAACTGTTTTTT. Its translation is CAWRGTGTANEKLFF.